The 6 T cell receptor beta chains presented below share a single source sample, sequenced in a study of control samples from healthy donors and cancer patients. Method: immunoSEQ multiplex PCR; TCRdb's copy keeps in-frame clones and lacks some. The table lists 150,000 to 200,000 clones, about 94% of them singletons, with 7.5% to 8.5% in the top ten. Sequenced material: blood. The receptors shown here come from a woman aged 40 to 50 in good health.

The chain is built from TRBV24-1 and TRBJ2-4, with TRBD1 matching over 8 bases. The ends lost 2 bases at V and 3 bases at J; junction bases unmatched: 14. This CDR3 has 19 amino acids. The germline gives CDR1 KGHDR, CDR2 SFDVKD. CDR3 bases: TGTGCCACCAGTGATTCCGACAGGGGACGAGTTGGGGGCAAAAACATTCAGTACTTC. The encoded protein is CATSDSDRGRVGGKNIQYF.

This chain uses TRBV27 with TRBJ2-1, with 8 bases that match TRBD2. Germline assignment: CDR1 MNHEY and CDR2 SMNVEV (reference sequence). The CDR3 runs 14 residues. V was pared by 8 bases and J by 2 bases, with 5 bases of the junction left unmatched. The CDR3 protein is CASATGGPYNEQFF. The CDR3 region has the DNA TGTGCCAGCGCCACGGGAGGGCCCTACAATGAGCAGTTCTTC.

J is TRBJ2-7 and V is TRBV19; TRBD1 aligns across 10 bases. The trim removed 3 bases at V and 6 bases at J, leaving 5 bases unmatched. The CDR3 extends over 14 amino acids. In germline, CDR1 is LNHDA, CDR2 SQIVND (reference sequence). The CDR3 here is CASSITGTGVEQYF. The CDR3 DNA sequence: TGTGCCAGTAGTATTACCGGGACAGGGGTCGAGCAGTACTTC.

The rearrangement uses TRBV5-1 and TRBJ1-4; D gene ambiguous. Deletions cut 4 bases from V and 4 bases from J, with 14 bases between. The V gene's germline CDR1 is SGHRS and CDR2 YFSETQ. This CDR3 has 15 amino acids. The CDR3 loop is CASSPMGLDNEKLFF. CDR3 nucleotide sequence: TGCGCCAGCAGCCCGATGGGCCTGGATAATGAAAAACTGTTTTTT.

The chain combines TRBV5-6 with TRBJ1-1; D may be TRBD1 (5 bases). V shed 0 bases and J shed 4 bases, with 10 bases lying between them. The CDR3 loop spans 14 amino acids. CDR1 and CDR2 from the germline V gene are SGHDT and YYEEEE. CDR3 region: CASSLVSGLTEAFF. CDR3 sequence (DNA): TGTGCCAGCAGCTTGGTTTCGGGGCTCACTGAAGCTTTCTTT.

This chain joins TRBV7-3 and TRBJ2-1; 7 bases are a match to TRBD1. V was clipped by 1 base and J by 0 bases; unmatched bases: 3. Germline CDR1 reads SGHTA; CDR2 reads FQGTGA. There are 16 residues in the CDR3. The CDR3 sequence: CASSLMGQSSYNEQFF. CDR3 sequence (DNA): TGTGCCAGCAGCTTAATGGGACAGAGCTCCTACAATGAGCAGTTCTTC.